These T cell receptor beta chains were read from a single sample in a study of T-cell memory formation after mild COVID-19. Each CDR3 protein gets one entry after TCRdb re-called the 5' RACE reads with MiXCR. The table includes about 610,000 distinct CDR3 sequences, around a sixth detected once. Input material: PBMCs or a T cell subset sorted from them (not recorded which). The origin of the receptors is an adult woman who had mild COVID-19 (a few samples of this study predate the infection). Cell type and time point are not known. CDR3s include the opening cysteine and the closing phenylalanine or tryptophan. D genes are given only for firm matches. Part of the rows lack a size; the others show once, few, many or a class for expanded clones.

V gene	J gene	D gene	clone size	CDR3 protein	CDR3 DNA
TRBV20-1	TRBJ2-7	NA	NA	CSARRAGVSYEQYF	TGCAGTGCTAGGAGGGCAGGGGTGTCCTACGAGCAGTACTTC
TRBV3-1	TRBJ2-3	NA	NA	CASSHPTGPGSTDTQYF	TGTGCCAGCAGCCACCCGACGGGGCCGGGGTCCACAGATACGCAGTATTTT
TRBV7-3	TRBJ2-3	NA	few	CASSISAADTQYF	TGTGCCAGCAGCATTTCGGCAGCAGATACGCAGTATTTT
TRBV9	TRBJ2-7	NA	NA	CASSEGLGSSYEQYF	TGTGCCAGCAGCGAGGGACTGGGGAGCTCCTACGAGCAGTACTTC
TRBV6-5	TRBJ1-1	TRBD1	few	CASRTDRRNTEAFF	TGTGCCAGCCGGACGGACAGGAGGAACACTGAAGCTTTCTTT
TRBV5-1	TRBJ2-7	NA	few	CASNSLVGLGYYEQYF	TGCGCCAGCAACTCGCTGGTTGGGCTCGGGTACTACGAGCAGTACTTC
TRBV5-1	TRBJ1-1	NA	NA	CASSDRDQRQMNTEAFF	TGCGCCAGCAGCGACCGGGACCAGAGACAAATGAACACTGAAGCTTTCTTT
TRBV4-3	TRBJ2-1	TRBD1	NA	CASSWTGDSYNEQFF	TGCGCCAGCAGCTGGACAGGTGACTCATACAATGAGCAGTTCTTC
TRBV28	TRBJ2-1	NA	NA	CAIKESSYNEQFF	TGTGCCATCAAGGAGAGCTCCTACAATGAGCAGTTCTTC
TRBV20-1	TRBJ2-5	NA	many	CSARESLTQYF	TGCAGTGCTAGAGAAAGTCTGACCCAGTACTTC
TRBV7-2	TRBJ1-2	NA	NA	CASSLNSAAYGYTF	TGTGCCAGCAGCTTAAATTCGGCAGCTTATGGCTACACCTTC
TRBV19	TRBJ1-6	NA	NA	CASRFDGGNSPLHF	TGTGCCAGTAGATTCGACGGAGGGAATTCACCCCTCCACTTT
TRBV7-2	TRBJ2-1	TRBD2	few	CASSLSTLAANEQFF	TGTGCCAGCAGCCTTAGTACCCTAGCGGCAAATGAGCAGTTCTTC
TRBV30	TRBJ2-1	TRBD1	few	CAWGDRVSINEQFF	TGTGCCTGGGGGGACAGGGTTTCCATCAATGAGCAGTTCTTC
TRBV20-1	TRBJ1-3	NA	few	CSARDPENTIYF	TGCAGTGCTAGAGATCCGGAAAACACCATATATTTT
TRBV3-1	TRBJ1-6	TRBD1	NA	CASRLQGVGANSPLHF	TGTGCCAGCAGATTACAGGGGGTAGGTGCTAATTCACCCCTCCACTTT
TRBV29-1	TRBJ2-1	TRBD2	NA	CSELTSGTKGNEQFF	TGCAGCGAGTTGACTAGCGGGACGAAAGGCAATGAGCAGTTCTTC
TRBV5-5	TRBJ2-1	TRBD2	NA	CASSLTGGTFFNEQFF	TGTGCCAGCAGCCTGACGGGAGGGACCTTTTTTAATGAGCAGTTCTTC
TRBV18	TRBJ1-2	NA	few	CASSQGEVYGYTF	TGTGCCAGCTCGCAAGGGGAGGTCTATGGCTACACCTTC
TRBV12-3/TRBV12-4	TRBJ2-4	NA	NA	CASRHRDLAKNIQYF	TGTGCCAGCAGACACAGGGACCTAGCCAAAAACATTCAGTACTTC
TRBV12-3/TRBV12-4	TRBJ2-5	TRBD1	few	CASNPTGFRETQYF	TGTGCCAGCAACCCGACAGGGTTCAGAGAGACCCAGTACTTC
TRBV7-6	TRBJ2-3	TRBD2	few	CASSLEAPGTSGGRTDTQYF	TGTGCCAGCAGCTTAGAGGCTCCCGGGACTAGCGGGGGACGGACAGATACGCAGTATTTT
TRBV5-4	TRBJ1-1	NA	few	CASSFTTLSGDTEAFF	TGTGCCAGCAGCTTCACTACCTTATCGGGGGACACTGAAGCTTTCTTT
TRBV12-3/TRBV12-4	TRBJ2-7	TRBD2	NA	CASSSGLAGREQYF	TGTGCCAGCAGTTCTGGACTAGCGGGGCGGGAGCAGTACTTC
TRBV7-9	TRBJ2-3	TRBD2	few	CASSLARGYTDTQYF	TGTGCCAGCAGCTTAGCGCGGGGGTACACAGATACGCAGTATTTT
TRBV5-5	TRBJ2-1	NA	few	CASSSGLDLVKQFF	TGTGCCAGCAGCTCCGGCCTAGATCTCGTAAAGCAGTTCTTC
TRBV11-1	TRBJ1-5	NA	NA	CASSLQGRGQPQHF	TGTGCCAGCAGCCTTCAGGGAAGAGGTCAGCCCCAGCATTTT
TRBV7-9	TRBJ1-2	TRBD1	few	CASSLLQAGGYGYTF	TGTGCCAGCAGTCTCCTCCAGGCAGGGGGCTATGGCTACACCTTC
TRBV3-1	TRBJ2-7	NA	few	CASSQWSEVGEQYF	TGTGCCAGCAGCCAATGGAGCGAGGTCGGCGAGCAGTACTTC
TRBV5-4	TRBJ1-2	TRBD1	once	CASSLTGQGAQGYTF	TGTGCCAGCAGCTTGACAGGACAGGGGGCGCAAGGCTACACCTTC
TRBV6-6	TRBJ2-2	NA	few	CASRPRVGDTGELFF	TGTGCCAGCAGGCCCCGGGTGGGGGACACCGGGGAGCTGTTTTTT
TRBV11-2	TRBJ2-1	TRBD2	few	CASRTSGGNEQFF	TGTGCCAGCAGGACTAGCGGGGGGAATGAGCAGTTCTTC
TRBV5-4	TRBJ2-7	TRBD2	NA	CASTSFGLAGDREQYF	TGTGCCAGCACCTCGTTCGGACTAGCGGGAGATAGGGAGCAGTACTTC
TRBV5-6	TRBJ2-5	TRBD2	NA	CASSLVAGGRETQYF	TGTGCCAGCAGCTTGGTAGCGGGGGGTCGAGAGACCCAGTACTTC
TRBV24-1	TRBJ1-2	NA	NA	CATSDLVQGYTF	TGTGCCACCAGTGATTTGGTCCAAGGCTACACCTTC
TRBV5-6	TRBJ2-4	NA	NA	CASHDLWAIQYF	TGTGCCAGCCACGACCTATGGGCTATTCAGTACTTC
TRBV6-5	TRBJ1-6	TRBD1	few	CASSLGQGARNSPLHF	TGTGCCAGCAGTTTGGGACAGGGGGCAAGGAATTCACCCCTCCACTTT
TRBV11-2	TRBJ2-3	NA	few	CASSLKVHTDTQYF	TGTGCCAGCAGCTTAAAAGTTCACACAGATACGCAGTATTTT
TRBV6-5	TRBJ1-1	NA	NA	CASLSQLYTEAFF	TGTGCCAGCCTTTCTCAGCTTTACACTGAAGCTTTCTTT
TRBV5-6	TRBJ2-2	NA	few	CASSNRQISNTGELFF	TGTGCCAGCAGCAACAGACAGATTTCGAACACCGGGGAGCTGTTTTTT
TRBV7-2	TRBJ2-5	NA	few	CASRDGNQETQYF	TGTGCCAGCAGGGACGGGAACCAAGAGACCCAGTACTTC
TRBV4-3	TRBJ2-2	TRBD1	NA	CASSQETQGLDRSNTGELFF	TGCGCCAGCAGCCAAGAAACTCAGGGTCTGGACAGGTCGAACACCGGGGAGCTGTTTTTT
TRBV20-1	TRBJ2-1	TRBD2	few	CSARDSSGTSFGQFF	TGCAGTGCTAGGGATTCTAGCGGGACCTCGTTTGGGCAGTTCTTC
TRBV6-2/TRBV6-3	TRBJ2-1	NA	many	CAVSLRNNEQFF	TGTGCCGTATCACTGCGAAACAATGAGCAGTTCTTC
TRBV7-2	TRBJ2-7	TRBD2	NA	CASSETLFLADPRGYEQYF	TGTGCCAGCAGCGAAACCCTTTTTCTAGCGGATCCTAGGGGCTACGAGCAGTACTTC
TRBV6-2/TRBV6-3	TRBJ2-2	NA	NA	CASRTEWELFF	TGTGCCAGCCGAACTGAGTGGGAGCTGTTTTTT
TRBV24-1	TRBJ2-5	TRBD1	NA	CATSDPGQAETQYF	TGTGCCACCAGTGATCCGGGACAGGCGGAGACCCAGTACTTC
TRBV7-8	TRBJ2-7	TRBD2	NA	CASSWGGDEQYF	TGTGCCAGCAGCTGGGGGGGGGACGAGCAGTACTTC
TRBV15	TRBJ2-7	NA	many	CATSRDRGVYEQYF	TGTGCCACCAGCAGAGATAGGGGAGTCTACGAGCAGTACTTC